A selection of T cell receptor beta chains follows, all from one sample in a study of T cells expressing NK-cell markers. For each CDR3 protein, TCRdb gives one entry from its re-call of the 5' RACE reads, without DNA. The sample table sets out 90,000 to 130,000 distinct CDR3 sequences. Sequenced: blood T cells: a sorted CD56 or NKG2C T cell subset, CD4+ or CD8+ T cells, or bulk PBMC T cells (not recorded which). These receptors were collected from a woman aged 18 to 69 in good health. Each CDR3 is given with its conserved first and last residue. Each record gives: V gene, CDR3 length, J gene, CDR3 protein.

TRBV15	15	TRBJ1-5	CATSSSAGSNQPQHF
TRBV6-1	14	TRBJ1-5	CASSDGQANQPQHF
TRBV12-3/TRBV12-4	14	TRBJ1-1	CASSLAGPGGEAFF
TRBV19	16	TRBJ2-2	CASSIGLAANTGELFF
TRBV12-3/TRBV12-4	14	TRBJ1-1	CASSFATSNTEAFF
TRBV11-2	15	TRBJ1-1	CASSSGTGFGTEAFF
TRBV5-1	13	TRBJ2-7	CASSPDRVNEQYF
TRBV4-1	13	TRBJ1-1	CASSHVTANEAFF
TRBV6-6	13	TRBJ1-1	CASSWALNTEAFF
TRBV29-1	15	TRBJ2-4	CSVEDVVLAKNIQYF
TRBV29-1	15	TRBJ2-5	CSAPGHVAGGETQYF
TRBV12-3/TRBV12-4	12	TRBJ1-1	CASTPIASEAFF
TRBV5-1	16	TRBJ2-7	CASSLSPGQGAYEQYF
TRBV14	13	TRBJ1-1	CASSQGGTGEAFF
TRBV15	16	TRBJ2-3	CATSRAGLANTDTQYF
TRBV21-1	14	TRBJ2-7	CASSKATSDHEQYF
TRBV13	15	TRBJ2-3	CASRGGSGATDTQYF
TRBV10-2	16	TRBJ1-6	CASSELDRGRNSPLHF
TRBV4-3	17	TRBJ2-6	CASSQDEGNSGANVLTF
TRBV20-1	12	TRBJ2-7	CSAPVSSYEQYF
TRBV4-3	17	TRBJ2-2	CASSQDSPGIDTGELFF
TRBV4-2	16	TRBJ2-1	CASSQEGTGDYNEQFF
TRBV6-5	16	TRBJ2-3	CASSSPGLHSTDTQYF
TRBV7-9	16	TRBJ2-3	CASSPQEGPPPDTQYF
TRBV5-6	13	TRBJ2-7	CASSPGDVREQYF
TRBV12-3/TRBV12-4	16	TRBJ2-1	CASSLVTSGRENEQFF
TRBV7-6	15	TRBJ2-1	CASRNPGQGVHEQFF
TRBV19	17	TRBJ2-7	CASSMSTRGLAAYEQYF
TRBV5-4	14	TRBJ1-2	CASSLTGLWDGYTF
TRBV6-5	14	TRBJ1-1	CASSLNGVGTEAFF
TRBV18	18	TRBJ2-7	CASSPAGGLAGFSYEQYF
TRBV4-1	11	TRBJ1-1	CASSQGTEAFF
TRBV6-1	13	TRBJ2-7	CASSPGTAYEQYF
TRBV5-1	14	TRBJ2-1	CASSFPGDENEQFF
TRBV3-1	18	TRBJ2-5	CASSQDFGLAGAAETQYF
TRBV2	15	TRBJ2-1	CASIGPWTGDNEQFF
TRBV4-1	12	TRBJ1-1	CASSQAGTEAFF
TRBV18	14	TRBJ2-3	CASSPPTGADTQYF
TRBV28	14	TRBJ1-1	CATSTGPLGTEAFF
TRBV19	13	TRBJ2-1	CASSRDSYNEQFF
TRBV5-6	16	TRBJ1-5	CASSSGRGRGFEPQHF
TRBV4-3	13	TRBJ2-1	CASGNLVDHEQFF
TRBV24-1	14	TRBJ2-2	CATQSSGRGGELFF